These T cell receptor beta chains were read from a single sample in a study of T cell responses to AZD1222 COVID-19 vaccine. Clones were sequenced by immunoSEQ multiplex PCR, and TCRdb holds only the in-frame ones, with some missing. The top ten clones hold 4.5% of a sample with tens of thousands of clones, 80% to 95% of them seen once. Specimen: peripheral blood, collected on day 0 of MenACWY control vaccination. The receptors were sampled from an adult in good health. Both conserved end residues are part of each CDR3. A D gene is named only where the DNA matches it firmly. Expanded clones get a size class; other rows say once, few or many, or leave the size out.

J gene: TRBJ1-2
clone size: -
V gene: TRBV19
D gene: -
CDR3 DNA: TGTGCCACCAAAGGCCTCAGGATTAACTATGGCTACACCTTC
CDR3 protein: CATKGLRINYGYTF

J gene: TRBJ1-5
clone size: once
V gene: TRBV5-6
D gene: -
CDR3 DNA: TGTGCCAGCAGCTTCTGGGGTGGCAATCAGCCCCAGCATTTT
CDR3 protein: CASSFWGGNQPQHF

J gene: TRBJ1-1
clone size: -
V gene: TRBV5-4
D gene: TRBD1
CDR3 DNA: TGTGCCAGCAGCTTTCTAGGGGGCAACACTGAAGCTTTCTTT
CDR3 protein: CASSFLGGNTEAFF

J gene: TRBJ1-3
clone size: -
V gene: TRBV10-3
D gene: -
CDR3 DNA: TGTGCCATCAGTGGGCACTCTGGAAACACCATATATTTT
CDR3 protein: CAISGHSGNTIYF

J gene: TRBJ1-5
clone size: -
V gene: TRBV7-2
D gene: TRBD1
CDR3 DNA: TGTGCCAGCAGCTGGGACAGGCTCAATCAGCCCCAGCATTTT
CDR3 protein: CASSWDRLNQPQHF

J gene: TRBJ1-5
clone size: -
V gene: TRBV7-2
D gene: -
CDR3 DNA: TGTGCCAGCAGCTTAGGGGGAGGACTGAATCAGCCCCAGCATTTT
CDR3 protein: CASSLGGGLNQPQHF

J gene: TRBJ1-2
clone size: few
V gene: TRBV7-2
D gene: -
CDR3 DNA: TGTGCCAGCAGCCTTAGCGGGATCTATGGCTACACCTTC
CDR3 protein: CASSLSGIYGYTF

J gene: TRBJ2-1
clone size: -
V gene: TRBV2
D gene: -
CDR3 DNA: TGTGCCAGCAGTGCGTTAGTAAACAATGAGCAGTTCTTC
CDR3 protein: CASSALVNNEQFF

J gene: TRBJ1-2
clone size: -
V gene: TRBV5-4
D gene: TRBD1
CDR3 DNA: TGTGCCAGCAGCCGTCGGGACAGTCGTTATGGCTACACCTTC
CDR3 protein: CASSRRDSRYGYTF

J gene: TRBJ2-7
clone size: once
V gene: TRBV11-2
D gene: TRBD1
CDR3 DNA: TGTGCCAGCAGCTTCCTCCGGGACAGGGGTCCCTACGAGCAGTACTTC
CDR3 protein: CASSFLRDRGPYEQYF

J gene: TRBJ2-7
clone size: once
V gene: TRBV30
D gene: -
CDR3 DNA: TGTGCCTGGAGTGGAACTTACGAGCAGTACTTC
CDR3 protein: CAWSGTYEQYF

J gene: TRBJ2-1
clone size: -
V gene: TRBV7-2
D gene: TRBD1
CDR3 DNA: TGTGCCAGCAGCTTAACGGGACAGGCCCACAATGAGCAGTTCTTC
CDR3 protein: CASSLTGQAHNEQFF

J gene: TRBJ2-7
clone size: -
V gene: TRBV19
D gene: -
CDR3 DNA: TGTGCCAGTAGTATATCCCTTTCCGCCTACGAGCAGTACTTC
CDR3 protein: CASSISLSAYEQYF

J gene: TRBJ1-1
clone size: -
V gene: TRBV7-7
D gene: -
CDR3 DNA: TGTGCTAGCAGCTCCAAGGGTGCGGGGGCCCCTGAAGCTTTCTTT
CDR3 protein: CASSSKGAGAPEAFF

J gene: TRBJ2-1
clone size: -
V gene: TRBV14
D gene: -
CDR3 DNA: TGTGCCAGCAGCCAAGAAACGGGATCGCCGCGCAATGAGCAGTTCTTC
CDR3 protein: CASSQETGSPRNEQFF

J gene: TRBJ1-6
clone size: once
V gene: TRBV6-2/TRBV6-3
D gene: -
CDR3 DNA: TGTGCCAGCAGCCGCGGACGGTCTGGAGGGCTTGGTTCACCCCTCCACTTT
CDR3 protein: CASSRGRSGGLGSPLHF

J gene: TRBJ1-1
clone size: -
V gene: TRBV5-6
D gene: -
CDR3 DNA: TGTGCCAGCAGCTTGGGTGGGAACACTGAAGCTTTCTTT
CDR3 protein: CASSLGGNTEAFF

J gene: TRBJ1-1
clone size: -
V gene: TRBV27
D gene: -
CDR3 DNA: TGTGCCAGCAGTTTCGGAATGGGGGGGACTGAAGCTTTCTTT
CDR3 protein: CASSFGMGGTEAFF

J gene: TRBJ2-7
clone size: -
V gene: TRBV12-3/TRBV12-4
D gene: -
CDR3 DNA: TGTGCCAGCAGTAACTCCTACGAGCAGTACTTC
CDR3 protein: CASSNSYEQYF

J gene: TRBJ1-5
clone size: few
V gene: TRBV7-8
D gene: TRBD1
CDR3 DNA: TGTGCCAGCAGCTTGGGGAACAGGGGGGTCAATCAGCCCCAGCATTTT
CDR3 protein: CASSLGNRGVNQPQHF

J gene: TRBJ1-1
clone size: -
V gene: TRBV12-3/TRBV12-4
D gene: -
CDR3 DNA: TGTGCCAGCAGTCGACTAGAATACACTGAAGCTTTCTTT
CDR3 protein: CASSRLEYTEAFF

J gene: TRBJ2-7
clone size: -
V gene: TRBV5-4
D gene: TRBD1
CDR3 DNA: TGTGCCAGCAGCCCTGGACAGGTCTCCTACGAGCAGTACTTC
CDR3 protein: CASSPGQVSYEQYF

J gene: TRBJ2-1
clone size: -
V gene: TRBV10-2
D gene: TRBD2
CDR3 DNA: TGCGCCAGCAGAACCAATAGCGGGAGACGCTACAATGAGCAGTTCTTC
CDR3 protein: CASRTNSGRRYNEQFF

J gene: TRBJ1-6
clone size: -
V gene: TRBV9
D gene: -
CDR3 DNA: TGTGCCAGCAGCGTAGCGAACAGGGCTGATTCACCCCTCCGCTTT
CDR3 protein: CASSVANRADSPLRF

J gene: TRBJ2-1
clone size: -
V gene: TRBV12-3/TRBV12-4
D gene: -
CDR3 DNA: TGTGCCAGCAGAGGACTGGACAATGAGCAGTTCTTC
CDR3 protein: CASRGLDNEQFF

J gene: TRBJ2-1
clone size: -
V gene: TRBV4-3
D gene: -
CDR3 DNA: TGCGCCAGCAGCCACGGACCAAATTACAATGAGCAGTTCTTC
CDR3 protein: CASSHGPNYNEQFF

J gene: TRBJ2-4
clone size: once
V gene: TRBV4-3
D gene: TRBD2
CDR3 DNA: TGCGCCAGCAGCCAAGATCGACTAGCGGGGACTCTAGCCAAAAACATTCAGTACTTC
CDR3 protein: CASSQDRLAGTLAKNIQYF

J gene: TRBJ2-1
clone size: -
V gene: TRBV29-1
D gene: -
CDR3 DNA: TGCAGCGTTGAAGGACCGGGAGAGGAGTATGAGCAGTTCTTC
CDR3 protein: CSVEGPGEEYEQFF

J gene: TRBJ1-1
clone size: -
V gene: TRBV19
D gene: -
CDR3 DNA: TGTGCCAGTACTCGAACGGGGACGGTGAACACTGAAGCTTTCTTT
CDR3 protein: CASTRTGTVNTEAFF

J gene: TRBJ2-7
clone size: -
V gene: TRBV6-5
D gene: -
CDR3 DNA: TGTGCCAGCAGTTACTCGAGTGCCTACGAGCAGTACTTC
CDR3 protein: CASSYSSAYEQYF

J gene: TRBJ1-1
clone size: -
V gene: TRBV5-6
D gene: TRBD1
CDR3 DNA: TGTGCCAGCCACACTACGGGACAGGGGAACACTGAAGCTTTCTTT
CDR3 protein: CASHTTGQGNTEAFF

J gene: TRBJ2-7
clone size: -
V gene: TRBV29-1
D gene: TRBD2
CDR3 DNA: TGCAGCGTGTACCTAGCGGGGGCCTACGAGCAGTACTTC
CDR3 protein: CSVYLAGAYEQYF

J gene: TRBJ2-3
clone size: -
V gene: TRBV7-9
D gene: TRBD2
CDR3 DNA: TGTGCCAGCAAGGAGGGAGGGCTGGATACGCAGTATTTT
CDR3 protein: CASKEGGLDTQYF

J gene: TRBJ1-5
clone size: once
V gene: TRBV7-8
D gene: -
CDR3 DNA: TGTGCCAGCAGCTCCCTGGGGGGGCTAGGCAATCAGCCCCAGCATTTT
CDR3 protein: CASSSLGGLGNQPQHF

J gene: TRBJ2-7
clone size: -
V gene: TRBV21-1
D gene: -
CDR3 DNA: TGTGCCAGCAGCAAAGTCCCCAATTTCTACGAGCAGTACTTC
CDR3 protein: CASSKVPNFYEQYF

J gene: TRBJ2-2
clone size: -
V gene: TRBV12-3/TRBV12-4
D gene: -
CDR3 DNA: TGTGCCAGCAGTCCCGCCGGGGAGCTGTTTTTT
CDR3 protein: CASSPAGELFF

J gene: TRBJ1-1
clone size: once
V gene: TRBV11-3
D gene: -
CDR3 DNA: TGTGCCAGCAGAGGGGGGAACACTGAAGCTTTCTTT
CDR3 protein: CASRGGNTEAFF

J gene: TRBJ2-7
clone size: -
V gene: TRBV28
D gene: -
CDR3 DNA: TGTGCCAGCAGTTCTGGAGGTCCCTCCTACGAGCAGTACTTC
CDR3 protein: CASSSGGPSYEQYF

J gene: TRBJ2-7
clone size: -
V gene: TRBV5-1
D gene: -
CDR3 DNA: TGCGCCAGCAGCATAGACAGGCCGCCCTCCTACGAGCAGTACTTC
CDR3 protein: CASSIDRPPSYEQYF

J gene: TRBJ1-5
clone size: -
V gene: TRBV28
D gene: -
CDR3 DNA: TGTGCCAGCATGGGCTCTAGCAATCAGCCCCAGCATTTT
CDR3 protein: CASMGSSNQPQHF

J gene: TRBJ2-7
clone size: once
V gene: TRBV5-4
D gene: -
CDR3 DNA: TGTGCCAGCAGCTTGGTAGGCGATGACGAGCAGTACTTC
CDR3 protein: CASSLVGDDEQYF

J gene: TRBJ1-2
clone size: -
V gene: TRBV6-5
D gene: -
CDR3 DNA: TGTGCCAGCAGTTACGATTGGAGTAACTATGGCTACACCTTC
CDR3 protein: CASSYDWSNYGYTF

J gene: TRBJ2-7
clone size: -
V gene: TRBV11-1
D gene: -
CDR3 DNA: TGTGCCAGCAGCTTAAGAGGGGCGGGCGAGCAGTACTTC
CDR3 protein: CASSLRGAGEQYF

J gene: TRBJ1-4
clone size: -
V gene: TRBV5-1
D gene: -
CDR3 DNA: TGCGCCAGCAGCTTGGCATCTAATGAAAAACTGTTTTTT
CDR3 protein: CASSLASNEKLFF

J gene: TRBJ1-4
clone size: -
V gene: TRBV18
D gene: TRBD1
CDR3 DNA: TGTGCCAGCTCACTCCGGGACAGTAATGAAAAACTGTTTTTT
CDR3 protein: CASSLRDSNEKLFF

J gene: TRBJ1-1
clone size: -
V gene: TRBV27
D gene: -
CDR3 DNA: TGTGCCAGCAGTTCACAGGGTGAAGCTTTCTTT
CDR3 protein: CASSSQGEAFF

J gene: TRBJ2-5
clone size: -
V gene: TRBV11-3
D gene: TRBD1
CDR3 DNA: TGTGCCAGCAGCGGGGACAGGGGAAAGACCCAGTACTTC
CDR3 protein: CASSGDRGKTQYF

J gene: TRBJ1-5
clone size: -
V gene: TRBV6-5
D gene: -
CDR3 DNA: TGTGCCAGCAGCCCGGGGCAGAGCAATCAGCCCCAGCATTTT
CDR3 protein: CASSPGQSNQPQHF

J gene: TRBJ2-4
clone size: -
V gene: TRBV11-2
D gene: -
CDR3 DNA: TGTGCCAGCAGCTTAGAAGACTCCCTAAGCATTCAGTACTTC
CDR3 protein: CASSLEDSLSIQYF

J gene: TRBJ1-6
clone size: -
V gene: TRBV7-8
D gene: -
CDR3 DNA: TGTGCCAGCAGTAAAGACAGTTCACCCCTCCACTTT
CDR3 protein: CASSKDSSPLHF

J gene: TRBJ1-3
clone size: -
V gene: TRBV10-3
D gene: -
CDR3 DNA: TGTGCCATCAGTCATGAACAGGGTAGGGACACCATATATTTT
CDR3 protein: CAISHEQGRDTIYF

J gene: TRBJ2-3
clone size: -
V gene: TRBV27
D gene: TRBD2
CDR3 DNA: TGTGCCAGCAGTGGGAGGACTAGCGGGAATTTAGATACGCAGTATTTT
CDR3 protein: CASSGRTSGNLDTQYF

J gene: TRBJ2-5
clone size: -
V gene: TRBV4-1
D gene: -
CDR3 DNA: TGCGCCAGCAGCCAAGGGGGTCAGTCCCAGTACTTC
CDR3 protein: CASSQGGQSQYF